The clone carrying this TCR beta chain is a singleton in its sample. Its antigen is unknown. The data belong to a study of OX40 agonist ivuxolimab in advanced cancers. Study-wide context: Every patient in dose escalation had hepatocellular carcinoma, melanoma, renal cell or head and neck cancer. Patients with prior anti-PD-1, anti-PD-L1 or anti-CTLA-4 therapy were eligible; about 40% had some.

The length of the CDR3 is 16 residues. The V and J ends lost 4 bases and 3 bases, in that order; junction bases with no gene match: 5. CDR1 and CDR2 from the germline V gene are SGHNT and YYREEE (reference sequence). Study-wide points: Expanded peripheral T cell antigen specificity was not determined. Average numbers of expanded clones were greater in CD8+ T cells than in CD4+.

The method was immunoSEQ multiplex PCR; TCRdb's version includes in-frame clones alone and lacks a portion of them. In the table there are tens of thousands of clones, more than 75% of which are singletons. This specimen was CD4+ or CD8+ T cells sorted from blood, taken in a trial of the OX40 agonist ivuxolimab. The chain carries TRBV5-4 and TRBJ2-7, with 15 nucleotides matching TRBD2. The receptor was isolated from an adult with an advanced solid tumor such as melanoma, head and neck, liver or kidney cancer. Here the CDR3 reads CASSRGLAGGRYEQYF. The DNA of the CDR3 is TGTGCCAGCAGCAGGGGACTAGCGGGAGGTCGCTACGAGCAGTACTTC.